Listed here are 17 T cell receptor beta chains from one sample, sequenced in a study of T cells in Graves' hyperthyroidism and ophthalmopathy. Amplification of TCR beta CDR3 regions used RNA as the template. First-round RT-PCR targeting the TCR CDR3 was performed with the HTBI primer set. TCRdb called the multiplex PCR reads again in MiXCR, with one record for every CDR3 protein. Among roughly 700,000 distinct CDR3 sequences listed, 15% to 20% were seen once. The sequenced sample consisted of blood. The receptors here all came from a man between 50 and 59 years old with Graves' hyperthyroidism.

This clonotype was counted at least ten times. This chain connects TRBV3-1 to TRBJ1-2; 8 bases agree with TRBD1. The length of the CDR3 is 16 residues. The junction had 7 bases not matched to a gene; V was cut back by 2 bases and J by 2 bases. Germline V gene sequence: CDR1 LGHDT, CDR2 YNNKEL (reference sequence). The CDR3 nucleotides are TGTGCCAGCAGCCAAAGCGCAGGGGGCTTAAACTATGGCTACACCTTC. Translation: CASSQSAGGLNYGYTF.

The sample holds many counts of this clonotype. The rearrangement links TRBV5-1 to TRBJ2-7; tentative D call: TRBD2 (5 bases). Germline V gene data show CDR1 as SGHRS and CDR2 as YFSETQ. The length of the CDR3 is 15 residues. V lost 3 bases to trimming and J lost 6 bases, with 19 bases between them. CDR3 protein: CASSSTRPGNVEQYF. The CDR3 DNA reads TGCGCCAGCAGCTCGACCCGTCCGGGAAATGTCGAGCAGTACTTC.

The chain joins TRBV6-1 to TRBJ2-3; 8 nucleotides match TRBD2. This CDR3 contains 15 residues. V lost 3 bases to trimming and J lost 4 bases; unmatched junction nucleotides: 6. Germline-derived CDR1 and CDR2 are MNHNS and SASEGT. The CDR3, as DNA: TGTGCCAGCAGTGATTATGGACTAGCTCCAGATACGCAGTATTTT. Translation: CASSDYGLAPDTQYF.

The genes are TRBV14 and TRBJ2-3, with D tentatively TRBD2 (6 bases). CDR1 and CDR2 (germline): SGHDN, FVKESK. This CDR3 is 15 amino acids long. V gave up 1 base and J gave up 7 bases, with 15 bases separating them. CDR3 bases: TGTGCCAGCAGCCAAGTTGGGGGGAGAGTACATACGCAGTATTTT. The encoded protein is CASSQVGGRVHTQYF.

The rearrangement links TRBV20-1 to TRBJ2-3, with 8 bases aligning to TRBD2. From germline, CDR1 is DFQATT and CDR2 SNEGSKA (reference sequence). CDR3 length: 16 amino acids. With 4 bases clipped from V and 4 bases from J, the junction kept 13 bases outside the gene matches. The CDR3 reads CSATNGRAERADTQYF. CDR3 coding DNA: TGCAGTGCTACTAACGGGAGGGCCGAGAGGGCAGATACGCAGTATTTT.

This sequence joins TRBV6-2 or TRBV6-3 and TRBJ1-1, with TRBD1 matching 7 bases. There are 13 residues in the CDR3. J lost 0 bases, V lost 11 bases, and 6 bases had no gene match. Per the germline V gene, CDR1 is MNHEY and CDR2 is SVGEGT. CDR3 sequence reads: CAGGQYLNTEAFF. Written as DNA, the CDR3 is TGTGCCGGGGGACAGTATCTGAACACTGAAGCTTTCTTT.

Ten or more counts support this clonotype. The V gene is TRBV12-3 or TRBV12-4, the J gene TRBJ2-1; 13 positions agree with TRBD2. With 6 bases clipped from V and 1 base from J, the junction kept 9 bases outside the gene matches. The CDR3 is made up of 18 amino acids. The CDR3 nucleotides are TGTGCCAGCAGCCCAACTAGCGGGAGGGCGAGTTCCTACAATGAGCAGTTCTTC. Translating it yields CASSPTSGRASSYNEQFF.

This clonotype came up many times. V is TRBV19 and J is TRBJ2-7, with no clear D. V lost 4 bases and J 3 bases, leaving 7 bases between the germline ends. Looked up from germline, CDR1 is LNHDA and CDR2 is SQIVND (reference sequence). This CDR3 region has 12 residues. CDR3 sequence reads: CASSTDNYEQYF. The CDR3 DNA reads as TGTGCCAGTAGTACTGACAACTACGAGCAGTACTTC.

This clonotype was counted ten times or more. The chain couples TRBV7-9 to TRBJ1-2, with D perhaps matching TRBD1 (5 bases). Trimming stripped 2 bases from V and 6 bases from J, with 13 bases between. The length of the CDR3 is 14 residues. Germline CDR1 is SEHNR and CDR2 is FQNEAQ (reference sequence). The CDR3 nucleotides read TGTGCCAGCAGCTTACTCATCGGGGGGGATGGCTACACCTTC. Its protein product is CASSLLIGGDGYTF.

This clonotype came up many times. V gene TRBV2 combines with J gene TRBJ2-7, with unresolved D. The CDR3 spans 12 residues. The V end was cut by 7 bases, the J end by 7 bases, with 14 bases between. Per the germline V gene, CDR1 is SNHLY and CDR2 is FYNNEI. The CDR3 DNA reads TGTGCCAGCAAGGCGGTGGGTTTTGAGCAGTACTTC. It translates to CASKAVGFEQYF.

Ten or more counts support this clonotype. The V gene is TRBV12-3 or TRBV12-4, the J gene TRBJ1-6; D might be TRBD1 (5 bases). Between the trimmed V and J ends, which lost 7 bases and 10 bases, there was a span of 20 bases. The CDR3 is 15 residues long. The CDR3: CASTLGRAFRSPLHF. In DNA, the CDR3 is TGTGCCAGCACCCTGGGACGGGCCTTTCGCTCACCCCTCCACTTT.

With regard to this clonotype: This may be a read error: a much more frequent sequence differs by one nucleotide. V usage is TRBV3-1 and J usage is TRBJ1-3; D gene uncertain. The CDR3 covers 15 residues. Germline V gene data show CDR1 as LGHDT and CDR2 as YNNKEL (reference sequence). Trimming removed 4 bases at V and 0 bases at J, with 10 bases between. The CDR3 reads CASSPPGVSGNTIYF. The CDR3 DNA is TGTGCCAGCAGCCCGCCGGGTGTCTCTGGAAACACCATATATTTT. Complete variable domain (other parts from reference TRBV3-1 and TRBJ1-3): DTAVSQTPKYLVTQMGNDKSIKCEQNLGHDTMYWYKQDSKKFLKIMFSYNNKELIINETVPNRFSPKSPDKAHLNLHINSLELGDSAVYFCASSPPGVSGNTIYFGEGSWLTVV.

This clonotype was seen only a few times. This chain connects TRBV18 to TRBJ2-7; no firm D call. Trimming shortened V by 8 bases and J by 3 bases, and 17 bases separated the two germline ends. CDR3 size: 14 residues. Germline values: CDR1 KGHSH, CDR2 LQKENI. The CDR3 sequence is CASSPGGRVYEQYF. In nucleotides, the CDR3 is TGTGCCAGCAGCCCCGGCGGACGGGTCTACGAGCAGTACTTC.

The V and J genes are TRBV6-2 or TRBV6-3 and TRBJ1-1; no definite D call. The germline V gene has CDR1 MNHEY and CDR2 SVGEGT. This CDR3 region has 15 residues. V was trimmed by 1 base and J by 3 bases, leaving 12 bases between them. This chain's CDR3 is CASSYWNSLDTEAFF. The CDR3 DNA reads TGTGCCAGCAGTTACTGGAACAGTTTAGACACTGAAGCTTTCTTT.

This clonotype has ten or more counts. CDR3 nucleotides: TGTGCCAGCAGTGCCCCGGGACTAGCTGGGGGTGAGCAGTTCTTC. It specifies CASSAPGLAGGEQFF. The chain combines TRBV28 with TRBJ2-1; 9 nucleotides match TRBD2. V lost 5 bases and J lost 9; bases outside the gene matches: 11. The CDR3 has 15 residues. Per the germline V gene, CDR1 is MDHEN and CDR2 is SYDVKM.

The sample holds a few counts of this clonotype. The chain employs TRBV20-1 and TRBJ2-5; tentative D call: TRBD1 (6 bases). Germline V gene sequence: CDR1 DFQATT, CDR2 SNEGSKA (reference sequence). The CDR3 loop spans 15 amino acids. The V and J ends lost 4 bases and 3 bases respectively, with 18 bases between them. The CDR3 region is CSAKGPTGHEETQYF. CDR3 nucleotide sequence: TGCAGTGCTAAAGGTCCGACAGGACATGAAGAGACCCAGTACTTC.

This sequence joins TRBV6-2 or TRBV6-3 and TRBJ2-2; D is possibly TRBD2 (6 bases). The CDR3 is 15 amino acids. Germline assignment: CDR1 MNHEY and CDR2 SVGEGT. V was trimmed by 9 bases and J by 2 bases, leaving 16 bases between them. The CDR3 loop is CASGRRSGNTGELFF. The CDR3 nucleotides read TGTGCCAGTGGTAGGCGTAGCGGAAACACCGGGGAGCTGTTTTTT.